This passage covers 17 T cell receptor beta chains from one sample sequenced in a study of blood T cell repertoires in COVID-19. The data were produced by immunoSEQ multiplex PCR, yet TCRdb's version contains in-frame clones alone and is incomplete. Of roughly 250,000 clones in the sample, about nine tenths were seen once. Sequencing was done on a sample of PBMCs or T cells enriched from blood (not recorded which). These receptors were taken from a woman under 40 with acute COVID-19.

The chain is built from TRBV28 and TRBJ1-2; 8 bases fit TRBD1. Germline V gene sequence: CDR1 MDHEN, CDR2 SYDVKM. This CDR3 is 14 amino acids long. J lost 7 bases, V lost 8 bases, and 12 bases had no gene match. In DNA form, the CDR3 reads TGTGCCAGCTTTAACCAGCAGGGGGCTCGTGGCTACACCTTC. This sequence encodes CASFNQQGARGYTF.

The rearrangement joins TRBV2 to TRBJ1-2; 9 bases agree with TRBD1. Germline V CDR1 and CDR2: SNHLY, FYNNEI. The trim removed 6 bases at V and 0 bases at J, leaving 5 bases unmatched. The CDR3 is made up of 15 amino acids. CDR3 coding DNA: TGTGCCAGCAGAGGGACAGGGCGAACTAACTATGGCTACACCTTC. Amino acids: CASRGTGRTNYGYTF.

This clone was observed a handful of times. V usage is TRBV19 and J usage is TRBJ1-2; no reliable D call. Germline V gene data show CDR1 as LNHDA and CDR2 as SQIVND (reference sequence). The V end lost 3 bases, the J end lost 8 bases, and 10 bases lay between the germline ends. This CDR3 spans 12 amino acids. CDR3 sequence (DNA): TGTGCCAGTAGTATCCGAAACGGGGGCTACACCTTC. Translated, it gives CASSIRNGGYTF. Based on the CDR3 plus reference TRBV19 and TRBJ1-2, the full variable domain is DGGITQSPKYLFRKEGQNVTLSCEQNLNHDAMYWYRQDPGQGLRLIYYSQIVNDFQKGDIAEGYSVSREKKESFPLTVTSAQKNPTAFYLCASSIRNGGYTFGSGTRLTVV.

The genes are TRBV15 and TRBJ2-6; D remains ambiguous. V lost 8 bases, J lost 3 bases, and 17 bases lay in between. The CDR3 sequence is 16 residues long. Germline CDR1 LNHNV, CDR2 YYDKDF (reference sequence). This chain's CDR3 is CATGLPKMLGANVLTF. CDR3 DNA: TGTGCCACCGGGCTGCCTAAGATGCTTGGGGCCAACGTCCTGACTTTC.

This sequence joins TRBV7-2 and TRBJ2-7; 7 nucleotides match TRBD2. Germline-derived CDR1 and CDR2 are SGHTA and FQGNSA. This CDR3 comprises 15 residues. The ends lost 4 bases at V and 3 bases at J; junction bases unmatched: 9. CDR3: CASSSSTSHLYEQYF. The CDR3 DNA sequence: TGTGCCAGCAGCTCCTCGACTAGCCACCTCTACGAGCAGTACTTC. Full variable domain (remainder filled in from reference TRBV7-2 and TRBJ2-7): GAGVSQSPSNKVTEKGKDVELRCDPISGHTALYWYRQSLGQGLEFLIYFQGNSAPDKSGLPSDRFSAERTGGSVSTLTIQRTQQEDSAVYLCASSSSTSHLYEQYFGPGTRLTVT.

This clone was found once. V is TRBV6-5 and J is TRBJ1-6, with TRBD1 as a possible D gene (6 bases). V lost 7 bases and J lost 10, with 14 bases in between. Looked up from germline, CDR1 is MNHEY and CDR2 is SVGAGI. The CDR3 length is 13 residues. This CDR3 is CASKTGLGSPLHF. The DNA for the CDR3 is TGTGCCAGCAAGACAGGTCTTGGGTCACCCCTCCACTTT.

The CDR3 bases are TGTGCCAGCAGAGGGACACCGGGTCGAAATTCACCCCTCCACTTT. Translated: CASRGTPGRNSPLHF. The rearrangement links TRBV2 to TRBJ1-6; a weak D match, TRBD1 (6 bases). The CDR3 runs to 15 residues. Per germline, CDR1 SNHLY and CDR2 FYNNEI. V lost 6 bases and J 7 bases, leaving 16 bases between the germline ends.

The V and J genes are TRBV10-3 and TRBJ1-4; 9 nucleotides match TRBD1. The CDR3 is 18 residues long. The V and J ends lost 9 bases and 0 bases, in that order; junction bases with no gene match: 14. CDR1 ENHRY and CDR2 SYGVKD come from the germline V gene. CDR3 residues: CAIQPGQGKGATNEKLFF. The CDR3 region has the DNA TGTGCCATTCAACCGGGACAGGGAAAAGGAGCAACTAATGAAAAACTGTTTTTT.

The chain employs TRBV2 and TRBJ1-2; D is possibly TRBD1 (6 bases). V was trimmed by 7 bases and J by 7 bases, leaving 16 bases between them. This CDR3 has 13 residues. Germline CDR1 reads SNHLY; CDR2 reads FYNNEI. Here the CDR3 reads CASTRQGHGGYTF. CDR3 nucleotide sequence: TGTGCCAGCACGCGTCAGGGGCATGGTGGCTACACCTTC.

CDR3 sequence: CASSLQGVNYGYTF. CDR3 DNA sequence: TGTGCCAGCAGCTTGCAGGGGGTTAACTATGGCTACACCTTC. The chain joins TRBV5-6 to TRBJ1-2; TRBD1 agrees at 7 bases. The CDR3 contains 14 residues. V was clipped by 1 base and J by 1 base; unmatched bases: 1. Germline CDR1 reads SGHDT; CDR2 reads YYEEEE.

The V and J genes are TRBV14 and TRBJ2-3, with 8 bases identical to TRBD2. CDR3 size: 16 residues. V shed 1 base and J 6 bases; nucleotides not matched to a gene: 9. Germline CDR1 SGHDN, CDR2 FVKESK. CDR3 DNA sequence: TGTGCCAGCAGCCAAGGTGATAGCGGGACGGAGGATACGCAGTATTTT. Translated, it gives CASSQGDSGTEDTQYF.

The CDR3 sequence: CASRPARGRNSPLHF. CDR3 coding DNA: TGTGCCAGCAGGCCGGCCAGGGGGAGAAATTCACCCCTCCACTTT. The V and J genes are TRBV28 and TRBJ1-6, with TRBD1 matching 7 bases. CDR1 and CDR2 (germline): MDHEN, SYDVKM. The CDR3 covers 15 residues. V was clipped by 6 bases and J by 7 bases; unmatched bases: 9.

The rearrangement uses TRBV7-2 and TRBJ1-6, with D unclear. Trimming pared 6 bases from V and 9 bases from J, leaving 18 bases between. CDR1 and CDR2 (germline): SGHTA, FQGNSA. The CDR3 spans 15 residues. The CDR3 sequence is CASRIDLYRGSPLHF. The CDR3 DNA is TGTGCCAGCAGGATCGACTTATATCGAGGTTCACCCCTCCACTTT. Based on the CDR3 plus reference TRBV7-2 and TRBJ1-6, the full variable domain is GAGVSQSPSNKVTEKGKDVELRCDPISGHTALYWYRQSLGQGLEFLIYFQGNSAPDKSGLPSDRFSAERTGGSVSTLTIQRTQQEDSAVYLCASRIDLYRGSPLHFGNGTRLTVT.

This chain joins TRBV29-1 and TRBJ1-1; tentative D call: TRBD1 (6 bases). The CDR3 totals 12 residues. Germline CDR1 reads SQVTM; CDR2 reads ANQGSEA. CDR3 DNA sequence: TGCAGGGCAAACAGGGTAAACACTGAAGCTTTCTTT. This sequence encodes CRANRVNTEAFF.

This chain uses TRBV6-5 with TRBJ1-3; D uncertain. From germline, CDR1 is MNHEY and CDR2 SVGAGI. The CDR3 spans 14 residues. V lost 6 bases and J 0 bases, leaving 9 bases between the germline ends. Here the CDR3 reads CASRVAFSGNTIYF. CDR3 DNA sequence: TGTGCCAGCAGGGTGGCCTTCTCTGGAAACACCATATATTTT.

The chain joins TRBV2 to TRBJ2-7; D remains unclear. From germline, CDR1 is SNHLY and CDR2 FYNNEI. The CDR3 totals 12 residues. V lost 8 bases to trimming and J lost 3 bases, with 11 bases between them. CDR3 in amino acids: CASRGRIYEQYF. CDR3 bases: TGTGCCAGCCGAGGCCGCATCTACGAGCAGTACTTC.

The V gene is TRBV11-2, the J gene TRBJ2-3; 14 nucleotides line up with TRBD2. The CDR3 is made up of 16 amino acids. Per the germline V gene, CDR1 is SGHAT and CDR2 is FQNNGV. V shed 5 bases, J shed 2 bases, and the junction held 3 bases outside the gene matches. The CDR3 spells CASSRLAGGLTDTQYF. CDR3 DNA sequence: TGTGCCAGCAGCCGACTAGCGGGGGGGCTCACAGATACGCAGTATTTT. Variable domain in full (rest from reference TRBV11-2 and TRBJ2-3): EAGVAQSPRYKIIEKRQSVAFWCNPISGHATLYWYQQILGQGPKLLIQFQNNGVVDDSQLPKDRFSAERLKGVDSTLKIQPAKLEDSAVYLCASSRLAGGLTDTQYFGPGTRLTVL.